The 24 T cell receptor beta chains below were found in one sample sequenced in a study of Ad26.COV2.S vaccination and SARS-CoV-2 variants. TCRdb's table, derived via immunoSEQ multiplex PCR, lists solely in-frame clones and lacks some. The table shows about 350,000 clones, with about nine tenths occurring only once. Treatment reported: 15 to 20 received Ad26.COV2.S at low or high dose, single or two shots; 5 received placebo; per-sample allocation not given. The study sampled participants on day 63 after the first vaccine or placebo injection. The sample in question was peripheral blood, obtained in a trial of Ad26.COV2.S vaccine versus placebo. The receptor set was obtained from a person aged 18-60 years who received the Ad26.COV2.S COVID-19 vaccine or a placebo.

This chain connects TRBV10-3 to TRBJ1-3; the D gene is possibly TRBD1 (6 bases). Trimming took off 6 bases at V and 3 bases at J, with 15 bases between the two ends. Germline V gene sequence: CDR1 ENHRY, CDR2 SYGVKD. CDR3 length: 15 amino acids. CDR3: CAISEQGSGGNTIYF. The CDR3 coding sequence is TGTGCCATCAGCGAACAGGGCTCGGGTGGAAACACCATATATTTT.

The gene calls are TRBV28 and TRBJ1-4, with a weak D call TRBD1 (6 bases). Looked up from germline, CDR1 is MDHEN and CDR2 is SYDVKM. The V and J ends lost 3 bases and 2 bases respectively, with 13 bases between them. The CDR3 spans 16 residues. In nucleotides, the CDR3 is TGTGCCAGCAGTTTGCGGGGGGCTGGGACTAATGAAAAACTGTTTTTT. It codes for CASSLRGAGTNEKLFF.

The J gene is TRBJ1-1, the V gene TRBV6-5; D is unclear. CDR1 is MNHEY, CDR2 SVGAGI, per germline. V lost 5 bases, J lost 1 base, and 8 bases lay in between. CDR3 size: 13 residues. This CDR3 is CASSPGGNTEAFF. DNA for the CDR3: TGTGCCAGCAGTCCCGGCGGGAACACTGAAGCTTTCTTT.

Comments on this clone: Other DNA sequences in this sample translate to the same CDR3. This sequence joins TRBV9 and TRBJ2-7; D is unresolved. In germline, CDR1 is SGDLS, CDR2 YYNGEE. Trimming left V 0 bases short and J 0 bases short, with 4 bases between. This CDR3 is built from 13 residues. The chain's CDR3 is CASSVGSSYEQYF. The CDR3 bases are TGTGCCAGCAGCGTAGGTTCCTCCTACGAGCAGTACTTC. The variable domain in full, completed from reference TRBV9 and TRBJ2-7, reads DSGVTQTPKHLITATGQRVTLRCSPRSGDLSVYWYQQSLDQGLQFLIQYYNGEERAKGNILERFSAQQFPDLHSELNLSSLELGDSALYFCASSVGSSYEQYFGPGTRLTVT.

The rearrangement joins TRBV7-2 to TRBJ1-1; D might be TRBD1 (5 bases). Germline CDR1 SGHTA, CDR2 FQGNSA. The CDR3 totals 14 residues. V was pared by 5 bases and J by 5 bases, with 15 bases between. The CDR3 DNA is TGTGCCAGCAGCCCTGCTTGGGGGAGAACTGAAGCTTTCTTT. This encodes CASSPAWGRTEAFF. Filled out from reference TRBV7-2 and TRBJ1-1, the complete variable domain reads GAGVSQSPSNKVTEKGKDVELRCDPISGHTALYWYRQSLGQGLEFLIYFQGNSAPDKSGLPSDRFSAERTGGSVSTLTIQRTQQEDSAVYLCASSPAWGRTEAFFGQGTRLTVV.

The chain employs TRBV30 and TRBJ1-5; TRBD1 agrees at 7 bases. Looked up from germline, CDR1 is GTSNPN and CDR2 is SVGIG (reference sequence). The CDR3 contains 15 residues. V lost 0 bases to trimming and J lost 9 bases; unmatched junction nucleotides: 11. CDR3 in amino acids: CAWSVGQRGMGPQHF. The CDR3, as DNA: TGTGCCTGGAGTGTGGGACAGCGGGGTATGGGGCCCCAGCATTTT.

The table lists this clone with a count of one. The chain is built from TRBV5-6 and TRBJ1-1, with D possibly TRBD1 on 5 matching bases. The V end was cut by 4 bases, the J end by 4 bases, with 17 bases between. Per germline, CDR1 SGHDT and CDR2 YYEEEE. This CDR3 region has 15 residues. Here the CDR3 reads CASSPLWGFGTEAFF. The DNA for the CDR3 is TGTGCCAGCAGCCCCTTGTGGGGGTTTGGCACTGAAGCTTTCTTT.

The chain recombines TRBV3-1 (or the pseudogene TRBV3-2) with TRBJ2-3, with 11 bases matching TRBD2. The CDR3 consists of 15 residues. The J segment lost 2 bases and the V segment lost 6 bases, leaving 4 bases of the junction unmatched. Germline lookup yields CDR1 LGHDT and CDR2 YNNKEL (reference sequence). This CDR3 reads CASSTGLAATDTQYF. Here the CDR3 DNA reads TGTGCCAGCAGTACGGGACTAGCGGCCACAGATACGCAGTATTTT.

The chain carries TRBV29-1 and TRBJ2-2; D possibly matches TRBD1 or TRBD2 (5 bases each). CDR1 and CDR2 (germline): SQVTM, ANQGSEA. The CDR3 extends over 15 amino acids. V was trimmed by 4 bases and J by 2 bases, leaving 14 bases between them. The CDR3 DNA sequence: TGCAGCGTTGTGGAGGCAGGGAAAAACACCGGGGAGCTGTTTTTT. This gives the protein CSVVEAGKNTGELFF.

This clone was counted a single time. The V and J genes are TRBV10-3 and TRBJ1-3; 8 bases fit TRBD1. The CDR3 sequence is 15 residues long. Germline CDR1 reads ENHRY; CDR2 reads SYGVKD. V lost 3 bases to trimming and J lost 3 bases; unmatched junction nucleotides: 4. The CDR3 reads CAISEGQGFGNTIYF. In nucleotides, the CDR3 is TGTGCCATCAGTGAAGGACAGGGTTTTGGAAACACCATATATTTT.

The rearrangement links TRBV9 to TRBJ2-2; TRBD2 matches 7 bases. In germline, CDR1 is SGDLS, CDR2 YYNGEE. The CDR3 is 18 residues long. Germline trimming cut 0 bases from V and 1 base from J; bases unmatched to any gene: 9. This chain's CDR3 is CASSVDPLGGGNTGELFF. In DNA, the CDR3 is TGTGCCAGCAGCGTAGACCCTCTGGGCGGGGGGAACACCGGGGAGCTGTTTTTT.

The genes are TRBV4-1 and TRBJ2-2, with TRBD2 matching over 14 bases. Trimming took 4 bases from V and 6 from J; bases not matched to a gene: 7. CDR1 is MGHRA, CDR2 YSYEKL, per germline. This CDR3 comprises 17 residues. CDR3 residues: CASSLGTSGSEAGELFF. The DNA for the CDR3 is TGCGCCAGCAGCCTCGGGACTAGCGGGAGTGAAGCCGGGGAGCTGTTTTTT.

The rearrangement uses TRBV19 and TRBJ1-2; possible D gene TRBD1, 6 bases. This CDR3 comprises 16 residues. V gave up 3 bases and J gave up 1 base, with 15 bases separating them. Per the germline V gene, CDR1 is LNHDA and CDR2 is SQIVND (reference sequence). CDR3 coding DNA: TGTGCCAGTAGTATGGGGGGGCCAGGGGTTAACTATGGCTACACCTTC. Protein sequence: CASSMGGPGVNYGYTF.

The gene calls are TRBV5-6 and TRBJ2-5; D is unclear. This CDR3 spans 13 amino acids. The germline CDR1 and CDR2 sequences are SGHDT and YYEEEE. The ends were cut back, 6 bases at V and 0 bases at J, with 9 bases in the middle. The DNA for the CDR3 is TGTGCCAGCACCAATCAGAACCAAGAGACCCAGTACTTC. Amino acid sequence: CASTNQNQETQYF.

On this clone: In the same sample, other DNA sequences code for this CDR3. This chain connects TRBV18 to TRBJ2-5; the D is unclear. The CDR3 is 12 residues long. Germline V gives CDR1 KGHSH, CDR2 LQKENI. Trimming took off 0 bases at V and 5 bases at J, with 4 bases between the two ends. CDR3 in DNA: TGTGCCAGCTCACCACCGGGGGAGACCCAGTACTTC. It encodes CASSPPGETQYF.

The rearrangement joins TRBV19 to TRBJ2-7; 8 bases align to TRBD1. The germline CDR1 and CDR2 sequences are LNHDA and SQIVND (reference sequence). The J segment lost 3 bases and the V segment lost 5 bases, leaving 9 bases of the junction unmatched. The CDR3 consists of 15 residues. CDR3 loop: CASSPGTGEFYEQYF. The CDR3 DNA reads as TGTGCCAGTAGTCCCGGGACAGGAGAGTTCTACGAGCAGTACTTC.

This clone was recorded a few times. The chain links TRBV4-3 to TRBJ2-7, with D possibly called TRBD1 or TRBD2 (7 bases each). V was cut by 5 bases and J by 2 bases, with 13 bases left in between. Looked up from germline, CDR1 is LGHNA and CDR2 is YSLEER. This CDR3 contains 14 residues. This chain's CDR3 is CASSEAGQPYEQYF. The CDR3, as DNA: TGCGCCAGCAGCGAAGCGGGACAGCCCTACGAGCAGTACTTC.

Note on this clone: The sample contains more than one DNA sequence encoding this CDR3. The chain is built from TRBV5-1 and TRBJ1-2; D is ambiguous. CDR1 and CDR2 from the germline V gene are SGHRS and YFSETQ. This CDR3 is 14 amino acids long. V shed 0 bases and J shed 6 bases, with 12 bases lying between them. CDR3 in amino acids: CASSLALEGNGYTF. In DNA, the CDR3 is TGCGCCAGCAGCTTGGCATTAGAGGGTAATGGCTACACCTTC.

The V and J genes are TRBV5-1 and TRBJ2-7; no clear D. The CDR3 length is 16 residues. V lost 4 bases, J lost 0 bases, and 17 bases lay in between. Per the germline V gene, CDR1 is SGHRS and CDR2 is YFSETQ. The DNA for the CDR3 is TGCGCCAGCAGCCCGAATGACTTAACAAACTCCTACGAGCAGTACTTC. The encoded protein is CASSPNDLTNSYEQYF.

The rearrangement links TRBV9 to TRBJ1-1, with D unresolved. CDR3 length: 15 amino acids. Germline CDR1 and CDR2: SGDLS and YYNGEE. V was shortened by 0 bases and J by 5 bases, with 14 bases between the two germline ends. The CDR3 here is CASSVAEESRTEAFF. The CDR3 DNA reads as TGTGCCAGCAGCGTAGCAGAGGAGTCGAGGACTGAAGCTTTCTTT.

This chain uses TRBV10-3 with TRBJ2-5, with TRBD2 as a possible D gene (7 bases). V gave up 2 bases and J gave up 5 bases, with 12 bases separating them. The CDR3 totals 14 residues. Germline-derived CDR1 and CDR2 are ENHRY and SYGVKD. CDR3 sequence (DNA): TGTGCCATCAGTGAGGGGAGGGGGTCGGAGACCCAGTACTTC. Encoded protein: CAISEGRGSETQYF.

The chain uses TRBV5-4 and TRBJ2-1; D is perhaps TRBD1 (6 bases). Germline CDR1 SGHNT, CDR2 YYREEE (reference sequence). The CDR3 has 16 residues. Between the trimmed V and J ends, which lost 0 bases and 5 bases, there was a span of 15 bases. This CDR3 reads CASSLAQGRRNNEQFF. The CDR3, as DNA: TGTGCCAGCAGCTTGGCCCAGGGGCGCCGGAACAATGAGCAGTTCTTC.

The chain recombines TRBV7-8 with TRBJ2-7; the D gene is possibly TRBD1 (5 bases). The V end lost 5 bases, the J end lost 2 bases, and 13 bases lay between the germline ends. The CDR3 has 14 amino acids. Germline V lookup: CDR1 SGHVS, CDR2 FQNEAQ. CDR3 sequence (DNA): TGTGCCAGCAGCCCACCGACAGTCCCCTACGAGCAGTACTTC. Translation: CASSPPTVPYEQYF.

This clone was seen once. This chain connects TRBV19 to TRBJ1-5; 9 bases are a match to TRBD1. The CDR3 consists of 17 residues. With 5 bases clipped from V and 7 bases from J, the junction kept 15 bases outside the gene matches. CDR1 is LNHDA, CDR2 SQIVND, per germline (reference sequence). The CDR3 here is CASSPNPGQGAVQPQHF. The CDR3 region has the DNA TGTGCCAGTAGTCCGAACCCGGGACAGGGAGCGGTGCAGCCCCAGCATTTT.